This TCR beta chain came from a study of blood T cell repertoires in COVID-19. In the authors' workflow: Amplification from reference gene primers served as the basis for estimated nucleated cell counts. Libraries were prepared by immunoSEQ multiplex PCR; TCRdb keeps only in-frame clonotypes and omits some of them. The D gene and trimming were derived from the DNA, and the V and J assignments and clone size from that table. The sample shows about 230,000 clones, approximately 80% of them seen only once. Trimming took 6 bases from V and 3 from J; bases not matched to a gene: 8. This CDR3 region has 15 residues. Germline lookup yields CDR1 SNHLY and CDR2 FYNNEI.

The sequence came from a man in his forties or fifties with acute or convalescent COVID-19. Sequenced: peripheral blood. The genes are TRBV2 and TRBJ2-1; 7 nucleotides match TRBD1. The CDR3 coding sequence is TGTGCCAGCAGAAGAGATACAGGGGACTACAATGAGCAGTTCTTC. Translating gives CASRRDTGDYNEQFF.